One and the same sample provided the 18 T cell receptor beta chains below, sequenced in a study of STAT3 mutations in large granular lymphocyte leukemia. Study-wide findings and caveats: Every T-LGLL patient had at least one immunodominant TCRbeta clonotype.

Assay used: immunoSEQ multiplex PCR; TCRdb lists only in-frame clones, some missing. The top ten clones hold roughly 13% of a sample with under 35,000 clones, around 86% of them seen once. No antigen has been assigned to these receptors. Material: peripheral blood mononuclear cells. All receptors derive from a man aged 55 to 70 with T-cell large granular lymphocyte leukemia. Some clones in this sample may be carry-over from other donors' samples.

The V and J genes are TRBV5-1 and TRBJ2-7; 10 bases align to TRBD2. CDR1 is SGHRS and CDR2 is YFSETQ in the germline V gene. The trim removed 3 bases at V and 3 bases at J, leaving 6 bases unmatched. This CDR3 contains 15 residues. The DNA of the CDR3 is TGCGCCAGCAGCTGGGGGACTAGCGAAGGCTACGAGCAGTACTTC. As protein: CASSWGTSEGYEQYF.

The chain uses TRBV28 and TRBJ2-7; 7 bases agree with TRBD2. The CDR3 totals 13 residues. The V gene end was trimmed by 4 bases and the J gene end by 3 bases; junction bases not matched to a gene: 3. CDR1 MDHEN and CDR2 SYDVKM come from the germline V gene. DNA of the CDR3: TGTGCCAGCAGTTCTAGCGGCGTCTACGAGCAGTACTTC. This encodes CASSSSGVYEQYF. Variable domain in full (rest from reference TRBV28 and TRBJ2-7): DVKVTQSSRYLVKRTGEKVFLECVQDMDHENMFWYRQDPGLGLRLIYFSYDVKMKEKGDIPEGYSVSREKKERFSLILESASTNQTSMYLCASSSSGVYEQYFGPGTRLTVT.

This clone was observed a single time. The V call is TRBV29-1, the J call TRBJ2-3, with a weak D call TRBD1 (6 bases). V gave up 6 bases and J gave up 6 bases, with 19 bases separating them. CDR3 length: 14 amino acids. In germline, CDR1 is SQVTM, CDR2 ANQGSEA. The CDR3 DNA is TGCAGCGTCCCCGTTGGGGGCGGGCTGGATACGCAGTATTTT. Residues: CSVPVGGGLDTQYF.

This clone was observed a few times. V gene TRBV19 combines with J gene TRBJ1-5, with TRBD1 matching over 7 bases. The V segment lost 4 bases and the J segment 1 base; nucleotides outside the gene matches: 4. Germline V gene sequence: CDR1 LNHDA, CDR2 SQIVND (reference sequence). CDR3 length equals 15 residues. The CDR3 DNA sequence: TGTGCCAGTAGTAGGGGAGGGGGCAGCAATCAGCCCCAGCATTTT. Its protein is CASSRGGGSNQPQHF.

V gene TRBV5-4 combines with J gene TRBJ2-3, with D possibly TRBD2 on 5 matching bases. Germline loops: CDR1 SGHNT, CDR2 YYREEE (reference sequence). CDR3 length: 16 residues. Trimming cost V 3 bases and J 3 bases, with 17 bases left between them. The chain's CDR3 is CASSSRVKGATDTQYF. CDR3 DNA sequence: TGTGCCAGCAGCTCCCGGGTTAAGGGAGCTACAGATACGCAGTATTTT.

This clone is a singleton in its sample. For the CDR3, the DNA is TGTGCTAGTGGTTTGGTACGATCCAATGAGCAGTTCTTC. This encodes CASGLVRSNEQFF. V is TRBV12-5 and J is TRBJ2-1; D not resolved. Germline assignment: CDR1 LGHNT and CDR2 FRNRAP. The CDR3 is made up of 13 amino acids. V was pared by 0 bases and J by 6 bases, with 6 bases between.

The CDR3 loop is CSASSQDIQYF. The CDR3 DNA follows: TGCAGTGCTAGTAGCCAGGACATTCAGTACTTC. The chain links TRBV20-1 to TRBJ2-4; no clear D. CDR3 length: 11 amino acids. Germline V gene sequence: CDR1 DFQATT, CDR2 SNEGSKA (reference sequence). V was pared by 3 bases and J by 8 bases, with 8 bases between.

This chain links TRBV15 with TRBJ2-7; 9 bases agree with TRBD1. V shed 9 bases and J 3 bases; nucleotides not matched to a gene: 0. Germline CDR1 and CDR2: LNHNV and YYDKDF (reference sequence). The CDR3 spans 11 residues. In DNA, the CDR3 is TGTGCCACGGGACAGGGCTACGAGCAGTACTTC. This sequence encodes CATGQGYEQYF.

The gene calls are TRBV2 and TRBJ2-7; possible D gene TRBD1, 6 bases. This CDR3 is 14 amino acids long. V was pared by 1 base and J by 2 bases, with 9 bases between. The germline CDR1 and CDR2 sequences are SNHLY and FYNNEI. CDR3 in amino acids: CASSEGTGTYEQYF. For the CDR3, the DNA is TGTGCCAGCAGTGAAGGAACAGGGACCTACGAGCAGTACTTC.

The chain recombines TRBV28 with TRBJ2-3; the D is unclear. V was trimmed by 4 bases and J by 1 base, leaving 12 bases between them. Looked up from germline, CDR1 is MDHEN and CDR2 is SYDVKM. This CDR3 has 15 amino acids. DNA for the CDR3: TGTGCCAGCAGTTATGCGCAGCCCCGCACAGATACGCAGTATTTT. This gives the protein CASSYAQPRTDTQYF.

The CDR3: CASAGGGDTQYF. The DNA for the CDR3 is TGTGCTAGTGCCGGAGGGGGCGATACGCAGTATTTT. The chain has TRBV12-5 and TRBJ2-3; D perhaps matches TRBD1 (7 bases). Trimming left V 7 bases short and J 6 bases short, with 11 bases between. CDR3 size: 12 residues. Germline lookup yields CDR1 LGHNT and CDR2 FRNRAP.

This clone was observed a single time. CDR3 DNA sequence: TGCGCCAGCAGCCAAGATAACCTGGGGAGGCAGTACTTC. As protein: CASSQDNLGRQYF. The rearrangement joins TRBV4-3 to TRBJ2-7; D might be TRBD2 (5 bases). V dropped 0 bases and J dropped 9 bases, with 12 bases sitting between them. The V gene's germline CDR1 is LGHNA and CDR2 YSLEER. The CDR3 is 13 amino acids.

This chain links TRBV14 with TRBJ2-5; the D gene is possibly TRBD2 (6 bases). CDR1 and CDR2 from the germline V gene are SGHDN and FVKESK. Trimming removed 0 bases at V and 4 bases at J, with 12 bases between. This CDR3 contains 15 residues. The CDR3 bases are TGTGCCAGCAGCCAAGAGGGTAGGAGGGGAGAGACCCAGTACTTC. Translation: CASSQEGRRGETQYF.

This chain connects TRBV6-5 to TRBJ2-2, with D unclear. The ends were cut back, 6 bases at V and 3 bases at J, with 11 bases in the middle. The CDR3 sequence is 14 residues long. Germline V gene data show CDR1 as MNHEY and CDR2 as SVGAGI. CDR3 DNA: TGTGCCAGCAGCGGTGGCCCGGACACCGGGGAGCTGTTTTTT. It specifies CASSGGPDTGELFF.

A single count supports this clone. In nucleotides, the CDR3 is TGCGCCAGCAGCTGGACTAGCGGTAATTACAATGAGCAGTTCTTC. Residues: CASSWTSGNYNEQFF. The chain combines TRBV5-1 with TRBJ2-1, with 10 bases lining up with TRBD2. Germline CDR1 SGHRS, CDR2 YFSETQ. This CDR3 has 15 amino acids. V shed 3 bases, J shed 4 bases, and the junction held 4 bases outside the gene matches.

This clone was observed once. The J gene is TRBJ1-3, the V gene TRBV29-1; maybe TRBD1 (6 bases). The germline gives CDR1 SQVTM, CDR2 ANQGSEA. V was trimmed by 3 bases and J by 0 bases, leaving 9 bases between them. The CDR3 length is 14 residues. CDR3 coding DNA: TGCAGCGTTGATAAGGGGGGCTCTGGAAACACCATATATTTT. This codes for CSVDKGGSGNTIYF.

The rearrangement links TRBV6-1 to TRBJ2-7, with 9 positions matching TRBD2. CDR1 and CDR2 (germline): MNHNS, SASEGT. The junction had 9 bases not matched to a gene; V was cut back by 2 bases and J by 1 base. CDR3 length: 17 amino acids. The CDR3 is CASSETAGGFPSYEQYF. CDR3 nucleotide sequence: TGTGCCAGCAGTGAAACGGCGGGAGGGTTCCCATCCTACGAGCAGTACTTC.

CDR3 residues: CASSSAGGGPTGELFF. CDR3 DNA: TGCGCCAGCAGCTCCGCGGGCGGAGGGCCCACCGGGGAGCTGTTTTTT. This chain uses TRBV5-1 with TRBJ2-2, with a weak D call TRBD2 (6 bases). V was shortened by 3 bases and J by 4 bases, with 16 bases between the two germline ends. CDR1 is SGHRS, CDR2 YFSETQ, per germline. CDR3 length: 16 amino acids.